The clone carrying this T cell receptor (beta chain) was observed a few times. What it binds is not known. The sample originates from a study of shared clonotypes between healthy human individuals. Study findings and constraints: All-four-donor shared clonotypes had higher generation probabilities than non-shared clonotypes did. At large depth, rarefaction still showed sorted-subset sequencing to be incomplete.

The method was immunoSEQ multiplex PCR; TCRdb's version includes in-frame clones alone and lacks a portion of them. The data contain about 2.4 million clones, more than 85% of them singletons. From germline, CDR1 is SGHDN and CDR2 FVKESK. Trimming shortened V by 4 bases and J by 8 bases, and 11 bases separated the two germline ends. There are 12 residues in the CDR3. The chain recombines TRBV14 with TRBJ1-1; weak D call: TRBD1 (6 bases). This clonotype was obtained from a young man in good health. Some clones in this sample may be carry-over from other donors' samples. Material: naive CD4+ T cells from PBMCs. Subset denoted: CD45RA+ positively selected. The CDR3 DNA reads TGTGCCAGCAGCCGTCACACAGGGGAAGCTTTCTTT. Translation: CASSRHTGEAFF. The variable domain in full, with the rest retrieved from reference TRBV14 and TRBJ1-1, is EAGVTQFPSHSVIEKGQTVTLRCDPISGHDNLYWYRRVMGKEIKFLLHFVKESKQDESGMPNNRFLAERTGGTYSTLKVQPAELEDSGVYFCASSRHTGEAFFGQGTRLTVV.